The TCR beta chain under discussion was sequenced for a study of beta chain features in type 1 diabetes. Study-level information: In all, some 100,000,000 sorted cells from all samples were analyzed.

The authors reverse transcribed all of the isolated RNA, so sequencing captured expressed TCRB transcripts. Produced via immunoSEQ multiplex PCR; TCRdb's table is partial and in-frame only. The sample consists of about half a million clones, 30% of them appearing once. Overall study results and limits: The naive, central memory and Treg TCRB repertoires of patients appeared to be more similar to one another than those of healthy donors.

Only one heparinised blood draw was taken per donor, and its volume averaged approximately 100 mL. A CD45RO/CCR7/CD25/CD127/CD95/CD27 panel sorted naive, central memory, regulatory and stem cell-like memory CD4+ cells. Regarding this clone: Its target is not known.

Sequenced sample: naive CD4+ T cells from blood. The TCR sequence derives from a man aged 18 to 30 in good health.

Written as DNA, the CDR3 is TGCGCCAGCAGCCTACCGGGACAGAGCTCCTACGAGCAGTACTTC. Translating gives CASSLPGQSSYEQYF. The chain links TRBV4-1 to TRBJ2-7; TRBD1 matches at 7 bases. Germline CDR1 is MGHRA and CDR2 is YSYEKL. This CDR3 comprises 15 residues. V dropped 4 bases and J dropped 0; count of bases not matched to a gene: 6.